Detailed here is one TCR beta chain. The data originate from a study of blood T cell repertoires in COVID-19. Study context: The samples span acute and convalescent COVID-19 from the United States, Italy and Spain. Sample material is recorded as cDNA or gDNA derived from T cells, B-cell-depleted T cells, or PBMCs.

This CDR3 spans 15 amino acids. In germline, CDR1 is SGHKS, CDR2 YYEKEE (reference sequence). The V segment lost 0 bases and the J segment 1 base; nucleotides outside the gene matches: 0. In the original analysis: Estimates of nucleated cell counts were drawn from the amplification of reference gene primers. Assay: immunoSEQ multiplex PCR; the TCRdb copy retains only in-frame clones and omits some. V and J calls and clone size are copied from that table; D and trimming were computed from the DNA. The top ten clones hold 4% to 5% of a sample with around 260,000 clones, less than 90% of them seen once.

The receptor comes from a man aged 60 to 75 with acute or convalescent COVID-19. Input material: peripheral blood. This sequence joins TRBV5-5 and TRBJ2-2; 7 positions agree with TRBD2. DNA for the CDR3: TGTGCCAGCAGCTTGGGCGGGGGGAACACCGGGGAGCTGTTTTTT. It codes for CASSLGGGNTGELFF.